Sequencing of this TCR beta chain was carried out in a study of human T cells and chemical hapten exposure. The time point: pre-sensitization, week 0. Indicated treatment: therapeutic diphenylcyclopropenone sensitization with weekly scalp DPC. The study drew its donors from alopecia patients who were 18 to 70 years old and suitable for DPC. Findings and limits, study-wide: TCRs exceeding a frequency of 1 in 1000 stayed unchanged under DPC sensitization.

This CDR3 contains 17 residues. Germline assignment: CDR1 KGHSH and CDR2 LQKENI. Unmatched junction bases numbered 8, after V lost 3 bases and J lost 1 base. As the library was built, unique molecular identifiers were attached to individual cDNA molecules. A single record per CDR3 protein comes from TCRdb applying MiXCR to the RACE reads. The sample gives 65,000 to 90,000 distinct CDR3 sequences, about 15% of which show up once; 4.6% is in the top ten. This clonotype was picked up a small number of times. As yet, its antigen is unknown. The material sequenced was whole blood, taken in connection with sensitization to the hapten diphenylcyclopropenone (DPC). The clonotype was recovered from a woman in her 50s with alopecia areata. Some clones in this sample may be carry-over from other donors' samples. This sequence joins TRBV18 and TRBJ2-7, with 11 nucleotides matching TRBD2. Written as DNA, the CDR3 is TGTGCCAGCTCACCGCTAACCCTAGCGGGAGGATCCTACGAGCAGTACTTC. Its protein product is CASSPLTLAGGSYEQYF.